Listed below are T cell receptor beta chains from one sample, sequenced in a study of cytotoxic CD8 clonotypes in ibrutinib-treated CLL. Only in-frame clones appear in the TCRdb table, and some are missing; sequencing was by immunoSEQ multiplex PCR. Found here are about 200,000 clones, roughly 77% of them singletons; the top ten hold about 6.4%. The sequenced sample was PBMCs, obtained after 12 months of ibrutinib treatment. The receptors here all came from a human donor with chronic lymphocytic leukemia. Both conserved end residues are part of each CDR3. The order of the fields is V gene, clone size, J gene, D gene, CDR3 protein, CDR3 DNA. A D gene is named only where the DNA matches it firmly. The listing skips clone size in some rows; elsewhere it reads once, few, many or a size class.

TRBV5-1	-	TRBJ2-1	-	CASSSNSGSQFF	TGCGCCAGCAGCTCCAATTCGGGGTCGCAGTTCTTC
TRBV19	once	TRBJ1-5	-	CASSIEHNQPQHF	TGTGCCAGTAGTATTGAGCACAATCAGCCCCAGCATTTT
TRBV29-1	few	TRBJ1-5	-	CSVAFVENQPQHF	TGCAGCGTTGCATTCGTGGAAAATCAGCCCCAGCATTTT
TRBV7-9	-	TRBJ2-2	-	CASSVAVNRVGTGELFF	TGTGCCAGCAGCGTGGCCGTTAACCGGGTAGGCACCGGGGAGCTGTTTTTT
TRBV19	-	TRBJ2-7	-	CASSIGYRVTSEQYF	TGTGCCAGTAGTATCGGGTACAGGGTAACCTCCGAGCAGTACTTC
TRBV7-2	-	TRBJ1-2	TRBD1	CASSTGQGDHGYTF	TGTGCCAGCAGCACCGGACAGGGGGATCATGGCTACACCTTC
TRBV7-9	-	TRBJ1-1	-	CASSPGTPLGAFF	TGTGCCAGCAGCCCCGGCACGCCGTTAGGGGCTTTCTTT
TRBV29-1	-	TRBJ1-5	-	CSASQGDGPQHF	TGCAGCGCGTCACAGGGAGATGGACCCCAGCATTTT
TRBV4-1	-	TRBJ2-3	TRBD1	CASSQGTGYTDTQYF	TGCGCCAGCAGCCAAGGGACAGGATACACAGATACGCAGTATTTT
TRBV18	-	TRBJ1-5	TRBD1	CASSPGQGANQPQHF	TGTGCCAGCTCACCGGGACAGGGAGCCAATCAGCCCCAGCATTTT
TRBV6-6	-	TRBJ1-2	TRBD1	CASQTGVGRGYTF	TGTGCCAGCCAGACAGGGGTAGGGAGAGGCTACACCTTC
TRBV29-1	-	TRBJ1-2	-	CSVDGGTNYGYTF	TGCAGCGTTGATGGAGGAACTAACTATGGCTACACCTTC
TRBV2	-	TRBJ2-1	-	CASSADPEQFF	TGTGCCAGCTCAGCCGACCCTGAGCAGTTCTTC
TRBV5-1	-	TRBJ2-5	-	CASSPGQTSSETQYF	TGCGCCAGCAGCCCCGGACAGACTAGCTCAGAGACCCAGTACTTC
TRBV6-6	few	TRBJ2-7	-	CASSSPTLSGYEQYF	TGTGCCAGCAGTTCGCCGACCCTATCGGGCTACGAGCAGTACTTC
TRBV5-1	few	TRBJ1-4	-	CASSLVQGYEKLFF	TGCGCCAGCAGCTTGGTACAGGGATATGAAAAACTGTTTTTT
TRBV14	-	TRBJ2-3	-	CASSQRRQGFATQYF	TGTGCCAGCAGCCAGAGAAGGCAGGGGTTCGCTACGCAGTATTTT
TRBV30	few	TRBJ1-2	-	CAWSVGGQSGYTF	TGTGCCTGGAGTGTAGGGGGACAATCCGGCTACACCTTC
TRBV27	-	TRBJ1-1	TRBD1	CASSLPGQMNTEAFF	TGTGCCAGCAGTTTACCGGGACAGATGAACACTGAAGCTTTCTTT
TRBV6-9	-	TRBJ1-1	-	CASRFRAFTEAFF	TGTGCCAGCAGATTCCGGGCCTTCACTGAAGCTTTCTTT
TRBV5-1	few	TRBJ2-3	TRBD2	CASSLEIGRDYTDTQYF	TGCGCCAGCAGCTTGGAGATCGGGCGGGACTACACAGATACGCAGTATTTT
TRBV5-5	-	TRBJ2-7	-	CASSYSNGDYEQYF	TGTGCCAGCAGCTATAGTAACGGTGACTACGAGCAGTACTTC
TRBV27	-	TRBJ1-5	-	CASSLRWTASNQPQHF	TGTGCCAGCAGTTTAAGATGGACTGCCAGCAATCAGCCCCAGCATTTT
TRBV5-1	-	TRBJ1-1	TRBD1	CASSLGQGEAFF	TGCGCCAGCAGCTTGGGACAGGGGGAAGCTTTCTTT
TRBV30	-	TRBJ2-3	TRBD2	CAYTLAADTQYF	TGTGCCTACACACTAGCGGCAGATACGCAGTATTTT
TRBV30	few	TRBJ1-2	-	CAWSRSGIGNYGYTF	TGTGCCTGGAGTAGGTCGGGGATCGGGAACTATGGCTACACCTTC
TRBV5-6	-	TRBJ1-5	-	CASSSLRGGGSNQPQHF	TGTGCCAGCAGCTCCCTCCGTGGAGGGGGAAGCAATCAGCCCCAGCATTTT
TRBV29-1	-	TRBJ2-7	-	CSGQGRFIHEQYF	TGCAGCGGTCAGGGGCGTTTTATCCACGAGCAGTACTTC
TRBV11-1	few	TRBJ1-1	-	CASSPLRTEAFF	TGTGCCAGCAGCCCTTTAAGGACTGAAGCTTTCTTT
TRBV19	-	TRBJ1-1	TRBD1	CATGSGGLVNTEAFF	TGTGCCACCGGATCAGGGGGCTTGGTGAACACTGAAGCTTTCTTT
TRBV5-6	-	TRBJ1-1	-	CASSLQIQGLNTEAFF	TGTGCCAGCAGCTTACAAATACAGGGTTTGAACACTGAAGCTTTCTTT
TRBV4-2	-	TRBJ2-7	TRBD2	CASSRQTSGRFSEQYF	TGTGCCAGCAGCCGCCAGACTAGCGGGAGGTTTAGCGAGCAGTACTTC
TRBV2	many	TRBJ1-2	TRBD1	CASSGDRGDYGYTF	TGTGCCAGCAGTGGGGACAGGGGAGACTATGGCTACACCTTC
TRBV6-6	-	TRBJ2-3	-	CASSYVADTQYF	TGTGCCAGCAGTTACGTCGCCGATACGCAGTATTTT
TRBV5-6	-	TRBJ1-3	TRBD1	CASSYWTGAGNTIYF	TGTGCCAGCAGCTATTGGACAGGGGCTGGAAACACCATATATTTT
TRBV28	many	TRBJ2-7	-	CASSFIGGYEQYF	TGTGCCAGCAGTTTTATCGGGGGCTACGAGCAGTACTTC